The following is a TCR beta chain sequence with its context. Its target is unknown. The CDR3 runs 14 residues. The V and J ends lost 6 bases and 2 bases respectively, with 13 bases between them. Germline CDR1 and CDR2: ENHRY and SYGVKD. The data stem from a study of a mutant IDH1 vaccine in newly diagnosed glioma. As for the study in general: First vaccine doses came 4-6 weeks after radiotherapy alone, or with temozolomide cycles. Week 35 was safety follow-up visit V12; week 47 was end-of-study visit V13. General observations from the study: Apparently, pseudoprogression bore no relation to changes among the top peripheral T cell clonotypes.

Described time point: week 35, safety follow-up. Mutant IDH1 20-mer peptide, at 300 ug, made up each vaccine dose, with topical imiquimod. The repertoire was sequenced with immunoSEQ multiplex PCR; TCRdb's copy has only in-frame clones and lacks some. Seen here are 35,000 to 45,000 clones, 83% observed once, and the top ten hold roughly 4.6%. The source material was PBMCs, sampled from a glioma patient whose treatment included an IDH1 peptide vaccine. This clonotype originated in a woman aged 50 to 60 with glioma. V usage is TRBV10-3 and J usage is TRBJ1-1, with TRBD1 as a possible D gene (6 bases). CDR3: CAIRVKDSNTEAFF. Written as DNA, the CDR3 is TGTGCCATCAGGGTTAAGGACAGCAACACTGAAGCTTTCTTT.